Listed below are T cell receptor beta chains from one sample, sequenced in a study of cytomegalovirus exposure and HLA in healthy donors. The protocol was immunoSEQ multiplex PCR, while the TCRdb copy is restricted to in-frame clones and leaves out a portion. The data hold about 120,000 clones, with approximately 76% observed a single time. The specimen sequenced was PBMCs. Source of these receptors: a man between 60 and 75 years old in good health and CMV-seropositive. CDR3s include the opening cysteine and the closing phenylalanine or tryptophan. D genes are given only for firm matches. Size values are once, few and many counts, or a class for expanded clones, and some rows have none.

j_call: TRBJ1-2
d_call: -
clone_size: -
v_call: TRBV6-1
cdr3_nt: TGTGCCAGCAGGGACAGTATTAACTATGGCTACACCTTC
cdr3_aa: CASRDSINYGYTF

j_call: TRBJ2-2
d_call: TRBD1
clone_size: -
v_call: TRBV11-3
cdr3_nt: TGTGCCAGCAGCTTAGGACCGGTGACAGGGGTGGCCACCGGGGAGCTGTTTTTT
cdr3_aa: CASSLGPVTGVATGELFF

j_call: TRBJ1-5
d_call: -
clone_size: -
v_call: TRBV5-1
cdr3_nt: TGCGCCAGCAGCTTGGTCCCAGGTGATCAGCCCCAGCATTTT
cdr3_aa: CASSLVPGDQPQHF

j_call: TRBJ1-1
d_call: TRBD1
clone_size: -
v_call: TRBV5-1
cdr3_nt: TGCGCCAGCAGCTTGGGGGACAGCGGCGAAGAAGCTTTCTTT
cdr3_aa: CASSLGDSGEEAFF

j_call: TRBJ2-7
d_call: -
clone_size: -
v_call: TRBV14
cdr3_nt: TGTGCCAGCAGCCAAGGGCTAGCGAGGAAGTACTTC
cdr3_aa: CASSQGLARKYF

j_call: TRBJ2-4
d_call: TRBD2
clone_size: -
v_call: TRBV9
cdr3_nt: TGTGCCAGCAGCCCCGGGGGGGGGAGCATTCAGTACTTC
cdr3_aa: CASSPGGGSIQYF

j_call: TRBJ2-5
d_call: -
clone_size: -
v_call: TRBV5-1
cdr3_nt: TGCGCCAGCAGCTTGGGTGGGGGCGAGACCCAGTACTTC
cdr3_aa: CASSLGGGETQYF

j_call: TRBJ2-7
d_call: TRBD1
clone_size: -
v_call: TRBV18
cdr3_nt: TGTGCCAGCTCCGGGGACAGGGGCCCCTACGAGCAGTACTTC
cdr3_aa: CASSGDRGPYEQYF

j_call: TRBJ1-1
d_call: -
clone_size: -
v_call: TRBV7-9
cdr3_nt: TGTGCCAGCACAGCTCCCTTTACAGGGATGGGCACTGAAGCTTTCTTT
cdr3_aa: CASTAPFTGMGTEAFF

j_call: TRBJ2-5
d_call: -
clone_size: -
v_call: TRBV14
cdr3_nt: TGTGCCAGCAGCCCGGTAAGGGCAGGGGAGACCCAGTACTTC
cdr3_aa: CASSPVRAGETQYF

j_call: TRBJ1-5
d_call: -
clone_size: few
v_call: TRBV19
cdr3_nt: TGTGCCAGTAGTAGGCGGCAGGGGAACGGCAATCAGCCCCAGCATTTT
cdr3_aa: CASSRRQGNGNQPQHF

j_call: TRBJ1-1
d_call: -
clone_size: -
v_call: TRBV5-1
cdr3_nt: TGCGCCAGCAAACTGGGCACGAACACTGAAGCTTTCTTT
cdr3_aa: CASKLGTNTEAFF

j_call: TRBJ1-2
d_call: -
clone_size: -
v_call: TRBV6-5
cdr3_nt: TGTGCCAGCAGTTACTCATTGGCGGTATCTAACTATGGCTACACCTTC
cdr3_aa: CASSYSLAVSNYGYTF

j_call: TRBJ2-3
d_call: -
clone_size: -
v_call: TRBV30
cdr3_nt: TGTGCCTGGAGTGACTCTACGAGGGATACGCAGTATTTT
cdr3_aa: CAWSDSTRDTQYF

j_call: TRBJ1-2
d_call: TRBD1
clone_size: -
v_call: TRBV5-1
cdr3_nt: TGCGCCAGCAGCTTGGACTACAGGGGCTATGGCTACACCTTC
cdr3_aa: CASSLDYRGYGYTF

j_call: TRBJ2-7
d_call: -
clone_size: once
v_call: TRBV9
cdr3_nt: TGTGCCAGCAGCGGACCCCCCGGGGAGATGGACTACGAGCAGTACTTC
cdr3_aa: CASSGPPGEMDYEQYF

j_call: TRBJ1-2
d_call: TRBD1
clone_size: -
v_call: TRBV7-9
cdr3_nt: TGTGCCAGCAGCCGGGACAGGGATCCGGGCTACACCTTC
cdr3_aa: CASSRDRDPGYTF

j_call: TRBJ2-1
d_call: TRBD2
clone_size: -
v_call: TRBV7-2
cdr3_nt: TGTGCCAGCAGCTCGACGGGACTAGCGCCCGTGGATGAGCAGTTCTTC
cdr3_aa: CASSSTGLAPVDEQFF

j_call: TRBJ2-1
d_call: -
clone_size: -
v_call: TRBV5-1
cdr3_nt: TGCGCCAGCAGGAGGGAGGATGAGCAGTTCTTC
cdr3_aa: CASRREDEQFF

j_call: TRBJ2-5
d_call: -
clone_size: few
v_call: TRBV11-2
cdr3_nt: TGTGCCAGCAGCTTAGGGAGGAGACTGGAGACCCAGTACTTC
cdr3_aa: CASSLGRRLETQYF

j_call: TRBJ1-3
d_call: TRBD1
clone_size: -
v_call: TRBV2
cdr3_nt: TGTGCCAGCAGCCGACAGGGGGCGCAGGGAAACACCATATATTTT
cdr3_aa: CASSRQGAQGNTIYF

j_call: TRBJ2-1
d_call: -
clone_size: few
v_call: TRBV29-1
cdr3_nt: TGCAGCGTTGATACTAGCCTCGATGAGCAGTTCTTC
cdr3_aa: CSVDTSLDEQFF

j_call: TRBJ2-5
d_call: TRBD2
clone_size: -
v_call: TRBV28
cdr3_nt: TGTGCCAGCGTAGCGGGAGGACAAGAGACCCAGTACTTC
cdr3_aa: CASVAGGQETQYF

j_call: TRBJ2-3
d_call: TRBD1
clone_size: -
v_call: TRBV5-4
cdr3_nt: TGTGCCAGCAGTTGGGACAGGGGAGATACGCAGTATTTT
cdr3_aa: CASSWDRGDTQYF

j_call: TRBJ1-1
d_call: -
clone_size: -
v_call: TRBV5-5
cdr3_nt: TGTGCCAGCAACAAAGGGGGAATGAACACTGAAGCTTTCTTT
cdr3_aa: CASNKGGMNTEAFF

j_call: TRBJ2-3
d_call: TRBD2
clone_size: -
v_call: TRBV7-9
cdr3_nt: TGTGCCAGCAGCTTACGGGGGGGGACGGATACGCAGTATTTT
cdr3_aa: CASSLRGGTDTQYF

j_call: TRBJ2-7
d_call: -
clone_size: -
v_call: TRBV30
cdr3_nt: TGTGCCTGGACCCGCCGGGTTGGCTCCTACGAGCAGTACTTC
cdr3_aa: CAWTRRVGSYEQYF

j_call: TRBJ1-4
d_call: -
clone_size: -
v_call: TRBV4-1
cdr3_nt: TGCGCCAGCAGCCAAGATCGAGTCGGGGGAGAAAAACTGTTTTTT
cdr3_aa: CASSQDRVGGEKLFF

j_call: TRBJ1-2
d_call: TRBD1
clone_size: -
v_call: TRBV5-6
cdr3_nt: TGTGCCAGCAGCTTTGACAGGGTAGAAGGTGGCTACACCTTC
cdr3_aa: CASSFDRVEGGYTF

j_call: TRBJ2-1
d_call: TRBD1
clone_size: -
v_call: TRBV7-7
cdr3_nt: TGTGCCAGCAGCGCAGGGACAGGGAAGAACAATGAGCAGTTCTTC
cdr3_aa: CASSAGTGKNNEQFF

j_call: TRBJ2-7
d_call: -
clone_size: -
v_call: TRBV2
cdr3_nt: TGTGCCAGCAGCCGGGACTTCACCCCTGGACACGAGCAGTACTTC
cdr3_aa: CASSRDFTPGHEQYF

j_call: TRBJ1-2
d_call: -
clone_size: -
v_call: TRBV5-1
cdr3_nt: TGCGCCAGCAGCTTGGTAGGAGAAAATAACTATGGCTACACCTTC
cdr3_aa: CASSLVGENNYGYTF

j_call: TRBJ2-5
d_call: TRBD2
clone_size: few
v_call: TRBV10-2
cdr3_nt: TGCGCCAGCAGTGAAGGAGGAGGACTAGCGGGAGGGACCCAGTACTTC
cdr3_aa: CASSEGGGLAGGTQYF

j_call: TRBJ2-4
d_call: TRBD2
clone_size: -
v_call: TRBV30
cdr3_nt: TGTGCCTGGAGATCCGGGACTAGCGGGACCATGGGGGCAAACATTCAGTACTTC
cdr3_aa: CAWRSGTSGTMGANIQYF

j_call: TRBJ1-5
d_call: TRBD1
clone_size: once
v_call: TRBV6-6
cdr3_nt: TGTGCCAGCAGAACCAGGGGGCTCGATCAGCCCCAGCATTTT
cdr3_aa: CASRTRGLDQPQHF

j_call: TRBJ2-2
d_call: TRBD1
clone_size: -
v_call: TRBV30
cdr3_nt: TGTGCCTGGAGGGTCAGCATTCGAGGACAGGGCCCCGGGGAGCTGTTTTTT
cdr3_aa: CAWRVSIRGQGPGELFF

j_call: TRBJ2-1
d_call: TRBD2
clone_size: -
v_call: TRBV7-9
cdr3_nt: TGTGCCAGCAGCTTAGGTGGTAGCGGGAGCTCCTACAATGAGCAGTTCTTC
cdr3_aa: CASSLGGSGSSYNEQFF

j_call: TRBJ1-2
d_call: -
clone_size: -
v_call: TRBV28
cdr3_nt: TGTGCCAGCCAGAGGGGGGGCAGGCACGCCTATGGCTACACCTTC
cdr3_aa: CASQRGGRHAYGYTF

j_call: TRBJ1-2
d_call: -
clone_size: -
v_call: TRBV4-1
cdr3_nt: TGCGCCAGCAGCCCTCTCACGGGTGGCTACACCTTC
cdr3_aa: CASSPLTGGYTF

j_call: TRBJ1-2
d_call: TRBD1
clone_size: -
v_call: TRBV6-5
cdr3_nt: TGTGCCAGCAGGACAGGGGTTAACTATGGCTACACCTTC
cdr3_aa: CASRTGVNYGYTF

j_call: TRBJ1-2
d_call: TRBD1
clone_size: -
v_call: TRBV28
cdr3_nt: TGTGCCAGCAGTTGGGGACAGGGGGGTAACTATGGCTACACCTTC
cdr3_aa: CASSWGQGGNYGYTF

j_call: TRBJ1-1
d_call: -
clone_size: -
v_call: TRBV7-9
cdr3_nt: TGTGCCAGCAGCTCTCGACAGGATGGATTCACTGAAGCTTTCTTT
cdr3_aa: CASSSRQDGFTEAFF

j_call: TRBJ2-2
d_call: TRBD1
clone_size: -
v_call: TRBV5-1
cdr3_nt: TGCGCCAGCAGCTTGGCCATCGTCAGGGGGACCGGGGAGCTGTTTTTT
cdr3_aa: CASSLAIVRGTGELFF

j_call: TRBJ2-3
d_call: TRBD2
clone_size: -
v_call: TRBV5-6
cdr3_nt: TGTGCCAGCAGCTTTCCCGGGACTAGCGGAGTCGAAGATACGCAGTATTTT
cdr3_aa: CASSFPGTSGVEDTQYF

j_call: TRBJ2-7
d_call: -
clone_size: -
v_call: TRBV19
cdr3_nt: TGTGCCAGTAGTATAGGAGGCAGCTACGAGCAGTACTTC
cdr3_aa: CASSIGGSYEQYF

j_call: TRBJ2-6
d_call: -
clone_size: -
v_call: TRBV29-1
cdr3_nt: TGCAGCGTTGAAAAGGACGGCCCCTCTGGGGCCAACGGCCTGACTTTC
cdr3_aa: CSVEKDGPSGANGLTF

j_call: TRBJ2-3
d_call: -
clone_size: -
v_call: TRBV6-1
cdr3_nt: TGTGCCAGCAGTGATGGCCCGTCATGGGATACGCAGTATTTT
cdr3_aa: CASSDGPSWDTQYF

j_call: TRBJ2-4
d_call: -
clone_size: -
v_call: TRBV5-6
cdr3_nt: TGTGCCAGCAGTCAGGGTGGAAACAGTCAGTACTTC
cdr3_aa: CASSQGGNSQYF

j_call: TRBJ1-1
d_call: TRBD1
clone_size: -
v_call: TRBV9
cdr3_nt: TGTGCCAGCAATCGCGGGACAGGGTCTGAAGCTTTCTTT
cdr3_aa: CASNRGTGSEAFF

j_call: TRBJ2-4
d_call: TRBD1
clone_size: -
v_call: TRBV7-9
cdr3_nt: TGTGCCAGCAGCTTAGTTGCGGGGACAGGGGATAACCAGTACTTC
cdr3_aa: CASSLVAGTGDNQYF

j_call: TRBJ1-1
d_call: TRBD1
clone_size: -
v_call: TRBV19
cdr3_nt: TGTGCCAGTAGTATCAACAGGGGGACGAACACTGAAGCTTTCTTT
cdr3_aa: CASSINRGTNTEAFF

j_call: TRBJ2-2
d_call: -
clone_size: -
v_call: TRBV11-3
cdr3_nt: TGTGCCAGCAGCTTAGATCAAGTCCCACGAGGCGGGGAGCTGTTTTTT
cdr3_aa: CASSLDQVPRGGELFF

j_call: TRBJ2-5
d_call: -
clone_size: once
v_call: TRBV10-1
cdr3_nt: TGCGCCAGCAGTGAGTCCTCCGTAGGGGCGAAGAATACCCAGTACTTC
cdr3_aa: CASSESSVGAKNTQYF

j_call: TRBJ2-5
d_call: -
clone_size: few
v_call: TRBV5-1
cdr3_nt: TGCGCCAGCAGCTTACTTCAAGAGACCCAGTACTTC
cdr3_aa: CASSLLQETQYF

j_call: TRBJ1-1
d_call: TRBD1
clone_size: -
v_call: TRBV5-6
cdr3_nt: TGTGCCAGCAGCTTGGAAGCAGGGGGAATTCACTTTTCTTTCTTT
cdr3_aa: CASSLEAGGIHFSFF

j_call: TRBJ2-5
d_call: TRBD1
clone_size: -
v_call: TRBV19
cdr3_nt: TGTGCCAGTAGTATCCCGGGACAGCCCAAGTGGACCCAGTACTTC
cdr3_aa: CASSIPGQPKWTQYF

j_call: TRBJ1-1
d_call: TRBD1
clone_size: few
v_call: TRBV30
cdr3_nt: TGTGCCTGGAGAACAGGGGTGGGTGAAGCTTTCTTT
cdr3_aa: CAWRTGVGEAFF

j_call: TRBJ2-3
d_call: -
clone_size: -
v_call: TRBV27
cdr3_nt: TGTGCCAGCAGTGGGGGGTACACAGATACGCAGTATTTT
cdr3_aa: CASSGGYTDTQYF